This T cell receptor beta chain originates from a study of shared clonotypes between healthy human individuals (dated by TCRdb to the early 2020s). Regarding the complete study: The cohort comprised a couple of women and a few men aged 18 to 49 years. For each donor, CD4 naive and CD4 memory were each given three plates, CD8 naive was given two plates, and CD8 memory was given one plate. The study deeply sequenced blood TCR repertoires of several healthy adults to estimate repertoire size and the extent of clonotype sharing between individuals. Per donor, leukapheresis produced somewhere between about 0.94 and 9 billion PBMCs. Libraries were prepared and TCR repertoires were sequenced by different laboratories using diverse techniques, in order to increase sequencing depth and limit assay-specific biases. General study outcomes and caveats: Clonotypes shared by all four sorted-subset donors showed higher generation probabilities than non-shared clonotypes. The genetic and exposure-history diversity represented was limited by the small number of donors. Only blood was sampled, and tissue TCR repertoires likely differ from those in blood. Based on pairwise subsampling, the degree of clonotype sharing among donors was expected to be affected by sequencing depth. Naive subsets generally had larger estimated clonotype richness than memory subsets. Incomplete sequencing was indicated by rarefaction of sorted-subset datasets, despite the large sequencing depth. When a handful of donors were compared, the shared fraction of clonotypes was around 5% for naive CD4, roughly 3.3% for naive CD8, roughly 2.3% for memory CD4, and 0.4% for memory CD8.

Using the deep immunoSEQ assay, TCR CDR3 regions were amplified from genomic DNA by multiplex PCR. For each cell subset, the extracted genomic DNA was distributed evenly across all wells of several immunoSEQ 96-well plates, and each plate served as one replicate. Each replicate PCR for sorted subsets received roughly 0.2 ug genomic DNA, equal to 28,000 or so T cell genomes. The purified libraries were quantified using a Qubit 3.0 fluorometer, sized with a Bioanalyzer 2100, and then quantified again using the KAPA Library Quantification kit. Each immunoSEQ 96-well plate was sequenced on its own single-read 150-cycle Illumina NextSeq 550 flow cell. As for how the authors treated the data: The immunoSEQ output contained only junctional sequences without quality scores, so filtering could not match that applied to full-length reads. To assign V/J genes and CDR3, sequences were annotated using PyIR, a Python wrapper for IgBLAST v1.9, with IMGT germline references. Any read was removed if the V/J assignment was weak (E-value above 1e-6), the CDR3 was missing, or the read contained stop codons, out-of-frame junctions, or ambiguous translated residues. A V3J clonotype was defined by an identical inferred V gene, J gene, and CDR3 amino acid sequence. The percentage overlap between two repertoires was calculated by dividing the number of shared unique clonotypes by the size of the smaller repertoire. Richness of each repertoire was evaluated using RTK rarefaction, the Chao1 estimator, and Recon v2.1 estimates of unobserved clonotypes. For all TCRbeta clonotypes obtained by the gDNA method from a few donors, generation probabilities were computed with OLGA. Not all clones reach the TCRdb copy of this immuneACCESS table, which keeps in-frame sequences only. Checked studies attribute under half of the gap to unresolved V genes and leave the rest unexplained. The V and J calls and clone size come from that table; D and trimming were worked out from the DNA. The sample yields roughly 1 million clones; around 78% were counted once. Jointly, the top ten make up 0.5% to 0.6% of the sample.

A remark on this clone: Its cognate antigen has yet to be identified. Base qualities were left out, and no much larger clone turns up one base away.

Donors were healthy HIV-negative adults with no recently reported acute infections or vaccinations. Only Caucasian adults living in Nashville, Tennessee, USA were represented among the donors. CD4+ T cells were enriched by magnetic negative selection, after which naive cells were positively selected on CD45RA and the negative fraction was taken as the memory subset. Blood was obtained by leukapheresis, after which PBMCs were separated by Ficoll-Histopaque density gradient centrifugation and cryopreserved in liquid nitrogen vapor phase. Purity and quantity of every magnetically sorted T cell population were checked by analytical flow cytometry. Each sorted fraction had its genomic DNA isolated and then quantified by UV absorbance on a Nanodrop 2000c. The CDR3 contains 15 residues, cysteine and phenylalanine counted. Only the CDR3 DNA is retained, 45 bases long and in frame from the first base. V is pared back by 4 bases and J by 8 bases, with 20 bases lying between the germline termini. CDR1 and CDR2 (LGHNA, YSLEER) derive from the germline V gene.

The chain is encoded by TRBV4-3 joined to TRBJ1-2; no D gene call is confident. This TCR was sampled from a man between 18 and 29 years old in good health. Some clones in this sample may be carry-over from other donors' samples. The sample taken for sequencing was memory CD4+ T cells from PBMCs. What this sample's cell subset or site label stands for: CD45RA-negative fraction. The CDR3 region reads CASSPARTAAWGYTF. The nucleotide sequence reads TGCGCCAGCAGCCCCGCCAGGACTGCGGCCTGGGGCTACACCTTC.